This T cell receptor (beta chain) was retrieved from a study of shared clonotypes between healthy human individuals. Clones were sequenced by immunoSEQ multiplex PCR, and TCRdb holds only the in-frame ones, with some missing. Among 2 million or so clones listed, 85% to 95% were seen once. Positive CCR7 selection of CD45RO-negative cells yielded the naive CD8 cells, and terminally differentiated effector memory CD45RA+ cells were excluded. The count of this clone is one. Its specificity is unknown. General study points: Clonotypes shared by all four donors outscored non-shared clonotypes in generation probability.

With V trimmed by 2 bases and J by 2 bases, 5 bases remained unmatched. Germline V CDR1 and CDR2: MNHNS, SASEGT. CDR3 length equals 16 residues. The chain carries TRBV6-1 and TRBJ2-3; 9 nucleotides agree with TRBD1. Sequenced material: naive CD8+ T cells sorted from blood. The sequence was collected from a man aged 18 to 30 in good health. The chain's CDR3 is CASSESTGGSTDTQYF. In DNA form, the CDR3 reads TGTGCCAGCAGTGAATCGACAGGGGGATCCACAGATACGCAGTATTTT.